This T cell receptor (beta chain) originates from a study of cytomegalovirus exposure and HLA in healthy donors. Findings and caveats of the study: Later analysis showed most CMV-associated TCR beta chains appearing HLA-restricted.

This clone turned up a few times. Its antigen is as yet unknown. The PCR was carried out with 60 Vbeta primers and 13 Jbeta primers. Libraries were prepared by immunoSEQ multiplex PCR; TCRdb keeps only in-frame clonotypes and omits some of them. The sample records under 200,000 clones, around 68% being singletons. Sequencing used PBMCs. The sequence derives from a woman between 40 and 55 years old in good health and CMV-seropositive.

The CDR3 bases are TGTGCCAGCAGCGTGGCGACAGGGCCCATCAAGCCCCAGCATTTT. Residues: CASSVATGPIKPQHF. This sequence joins TRBV9 and TRBJ1-5; TRBD1 agrees at 7 bases. Germline lookup yields CDR1 SGDLS and CDR2 YYNGEE. V lost 2 bases, J lost 8 bases, and 10 bases stayed unmatched. The CDR3 has 15 residues.